This T cell receptor (beta chain) was retrieved from a study of early T cells in non-severe SARS-CoV-2 infection. At the level of the study: The authors sequenced bulk RNA from unsorted whole blood, leaving chains unpaired.

Separate cDNA molecules each had unique molecular identifiers attached to them. TCRdb re-analysed the 5' RACE reads in MiXCR, keeping a single row per CDR3 protein. The table shows more than 90,000 distinct CDR3 sequences, with 9.5% to 11% occurring only once. General study findings and limits: VDJdb-based matching was biased toward anti-spike CD8 responses and missed private and CD4 specificities.

V was cut by 4 bases and J by 2 bases, with 15 bases left in between. The CDR3 is 14 residues long. Germline-derived CDR1 and CDR2 are SQVTM and ANQGSEA. This clonotype was recorded many times. Its antigen is currently unknown. The chain recombines TRBV29-1 with TRBJ2-7; D not certain. Sequencing was performed on whole blood. This clonotype was obtained from an adult who was a healthcare worker with PCR-confirmed SARS-CoV-2 infection or an uninfected control (not recorded which). The CDR3: CSVAGQNPPYEQYF. CDR3 DNA sequence: TGCAGCGTTGCCGGTCAGAATCCCCCCTACGAGCAGTACTTC.